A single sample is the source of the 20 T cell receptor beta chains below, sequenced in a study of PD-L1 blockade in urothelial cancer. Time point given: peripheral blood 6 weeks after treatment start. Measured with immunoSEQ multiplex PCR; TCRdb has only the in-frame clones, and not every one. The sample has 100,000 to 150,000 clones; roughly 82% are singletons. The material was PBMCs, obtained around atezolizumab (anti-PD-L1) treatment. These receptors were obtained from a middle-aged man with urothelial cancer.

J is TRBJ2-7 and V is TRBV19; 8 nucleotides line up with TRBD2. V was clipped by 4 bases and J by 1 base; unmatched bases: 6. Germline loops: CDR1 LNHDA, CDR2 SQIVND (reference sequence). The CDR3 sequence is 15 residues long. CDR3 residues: CASSRGSGNSYEQYF. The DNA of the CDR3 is TGTGCCAGTAGTAGAGGTAGCGGGAATTCCTACGAGCAGTACTTC. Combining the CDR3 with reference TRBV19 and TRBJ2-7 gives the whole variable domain DGGITQSPKYLFRKEGQNVTLSCEQNLNHDAMYWYRQDPGQGLRLIYYSQIVNDFQKGDIAEGYSVSREKKESFPLTVTSAQKNPTAFYLCASSRGSGNSYEQYFGPGTRLTVT.

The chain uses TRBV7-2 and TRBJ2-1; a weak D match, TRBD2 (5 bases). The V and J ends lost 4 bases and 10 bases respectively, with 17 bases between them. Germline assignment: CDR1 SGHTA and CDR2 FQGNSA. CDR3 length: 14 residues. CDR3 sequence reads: CASSSRTLPGEQFF. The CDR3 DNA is TGTGCCAGCAGCTCCCGGACTCTCCCGGGGGAGCAGTTCTTC.

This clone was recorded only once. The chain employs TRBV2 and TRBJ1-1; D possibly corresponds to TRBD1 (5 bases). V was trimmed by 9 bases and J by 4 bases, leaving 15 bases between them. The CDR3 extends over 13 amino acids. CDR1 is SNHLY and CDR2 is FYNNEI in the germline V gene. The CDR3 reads CASQDRGSTEAFF. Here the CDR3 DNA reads TGTGCCAGTCAGGACCGGGGGTCCACTGAAGCTTTCTTT.

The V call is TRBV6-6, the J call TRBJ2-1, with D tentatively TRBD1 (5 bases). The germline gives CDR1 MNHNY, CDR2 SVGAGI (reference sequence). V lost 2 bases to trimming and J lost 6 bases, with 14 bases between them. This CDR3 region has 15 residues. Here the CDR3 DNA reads TGTGCCAGCAGTTACGAGGCAGGGTTAAGCAATGAGCAGTTCTTC. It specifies CASSYEAGLSNEQFF.

CDR3 bases: TGTGCCAGCAGCCCCGGGAGGAGCGGGAGGTACGAGCAGTACTTC. Translation: CASSPGRSGRYEQYF. The chain recombines TRBV28 with TRBJ2-7, with 9 bases lining up with TRBD2. From germline, CDR1 is MDHEN and CDR2 SYDVKM. J lost 4 bases, V lost 6 bases, and 10 bases had no gene match. CDR3 length: 15 amino acids.

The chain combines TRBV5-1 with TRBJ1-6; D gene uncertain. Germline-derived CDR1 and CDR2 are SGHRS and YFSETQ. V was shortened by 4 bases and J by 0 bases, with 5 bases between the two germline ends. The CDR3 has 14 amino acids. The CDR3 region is CASSESSYNSPLHF. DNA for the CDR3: TGCGCCAGCAGCGAGAGCTCCTATAATTCACCCCTCCACTTT.

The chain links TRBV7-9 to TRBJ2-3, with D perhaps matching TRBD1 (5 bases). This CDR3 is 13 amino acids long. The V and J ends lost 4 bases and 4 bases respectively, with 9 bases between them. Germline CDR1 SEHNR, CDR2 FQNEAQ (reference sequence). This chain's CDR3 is CASSSRGPDTQYF. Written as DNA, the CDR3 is TGTGCCAGCAGCTCAAGGGGTCCAGATACGCAGTATTTT.

DNA of the CDR3: TGCGCCAGCAGCTCCAGGGTATTTTGGGGCTACACCTTC. Protein sequence: CASSSRVFWGYTF. This chain uses TRBV10-2 with TRBJ1-2; tentative D call: TRBD1 (5 bases). The germline V gene has CDR1 WSHSY and CDR2 SAAADI. With 6 bases removed from V and 8 bases from J, the gap between germline ends came to 16 bases. The CDR3 loop spans 13 amino acids.

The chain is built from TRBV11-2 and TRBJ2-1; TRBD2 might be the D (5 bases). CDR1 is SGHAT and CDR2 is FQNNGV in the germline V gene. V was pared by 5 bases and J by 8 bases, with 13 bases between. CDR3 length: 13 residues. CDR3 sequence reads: CASSLVPGDEQFF. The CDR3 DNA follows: TGTGCCAGCAGCCTAGTCCCCGGGGATGAGCAGTTCTTC.

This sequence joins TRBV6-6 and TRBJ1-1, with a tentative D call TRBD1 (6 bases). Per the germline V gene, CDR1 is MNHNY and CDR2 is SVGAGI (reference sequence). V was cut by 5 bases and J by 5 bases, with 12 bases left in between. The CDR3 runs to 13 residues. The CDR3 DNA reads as TGTGCCAGCAGTACAGGGCAGGGGACTGAAGCTTTCTTT. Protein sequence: CASSTGQGTEAFF.

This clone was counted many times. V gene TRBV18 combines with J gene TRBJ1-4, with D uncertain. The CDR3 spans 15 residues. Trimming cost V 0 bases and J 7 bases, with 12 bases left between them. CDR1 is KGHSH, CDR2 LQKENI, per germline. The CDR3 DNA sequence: TGTGCCAGCTCACCACCAAGCGGATGGGGTGAAAAACTGTTTTTT. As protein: CASSPPSGWGEKLFF.

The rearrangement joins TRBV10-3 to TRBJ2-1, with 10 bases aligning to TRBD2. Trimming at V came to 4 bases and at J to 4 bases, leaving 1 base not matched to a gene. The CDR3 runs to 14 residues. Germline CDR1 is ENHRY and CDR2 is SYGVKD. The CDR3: CAISGTSGYNEQFF. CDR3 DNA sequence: TGTGCCATCAGTGGGACTAGCGGATACAATGAGCAGTTCTTC.

The CDR3 DNA sequence: TGTGCCAGCAGCCAAGATGCGGCGGGACGCACCGGGGAGCTGTTTTTT. It specifies CASSQDAAGRTGELFF. J is TRBJ2-2 and V is TRBV4-2; possible D gene TRBD2, 6 bases. Looked up from germline, CDR1 is LGHNA and CDR2 is YNFKEQ. Trimming stripped 0 bases from V and 4 bases from J, with 12 bases between. The CDR3 is made up of 16 amino acids.

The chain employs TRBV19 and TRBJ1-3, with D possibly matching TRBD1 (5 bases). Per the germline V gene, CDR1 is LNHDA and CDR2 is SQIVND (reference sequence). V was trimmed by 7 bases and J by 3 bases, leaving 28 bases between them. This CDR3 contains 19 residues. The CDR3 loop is CASIAPSKTGTGGGNTIYF. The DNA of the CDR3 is TGTGCCAGTATCGCTCCCTCTAAGACCGGGACTGGCGGTGGAAACACCATATATTTT.

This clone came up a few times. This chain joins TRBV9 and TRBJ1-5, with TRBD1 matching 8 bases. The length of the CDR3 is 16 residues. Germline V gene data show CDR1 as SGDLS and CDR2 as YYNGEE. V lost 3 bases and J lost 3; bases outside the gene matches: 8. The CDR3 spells CASSAGQGAFNQPQHF. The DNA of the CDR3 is TGTGCCAGCAGCGCTGGGCAGGGGGCTTTCAATCAGCCCCAGCATTTT.

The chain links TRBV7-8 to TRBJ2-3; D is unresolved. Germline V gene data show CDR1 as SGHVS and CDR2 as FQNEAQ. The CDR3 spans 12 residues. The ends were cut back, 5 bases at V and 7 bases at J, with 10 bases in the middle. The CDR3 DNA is TGTGCCAGCAGCCCGAGAGGAAATACGCAGTATTTT. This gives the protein CASSPRGNTQYF. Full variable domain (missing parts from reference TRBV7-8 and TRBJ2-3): GAGVSQSPRYKVAKRGQDVALRCDPISGHVSLFWYQQALGQGPEFLTYFQNEAQLDKSGLPSDRFFAERPEGSVSTLKIQRTQQEDSAVYLCASSPRGNTQYFGPGTRLTVL.

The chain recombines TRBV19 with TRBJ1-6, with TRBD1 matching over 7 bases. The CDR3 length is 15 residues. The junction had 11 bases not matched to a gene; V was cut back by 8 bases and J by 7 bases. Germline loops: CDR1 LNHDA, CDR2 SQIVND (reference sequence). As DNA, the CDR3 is TGTGCCAGTTCGGAATACAGGGGCGAGAATTCACCCCTCCACTTT. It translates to CASSEYRGENSPLHF. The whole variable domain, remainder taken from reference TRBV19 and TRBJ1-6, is DGGITQSPKYLFRKEGQNVTLSCEQNLNHDAMYWYRQDPGQGLRLIYYSQIVNDFQKGDIAEGYSVSREKKESFPLTVTSAQKNPTAFYLCASSEYRGENSPLHFGNGTRLTVT.

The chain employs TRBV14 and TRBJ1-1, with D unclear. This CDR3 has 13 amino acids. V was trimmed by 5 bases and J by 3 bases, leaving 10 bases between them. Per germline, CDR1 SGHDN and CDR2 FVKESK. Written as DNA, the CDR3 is TGTGCCAGCAGCGCTCAGAGGTACACTGAAGCTTTCTTT. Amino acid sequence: CASSAQRYTEAFF. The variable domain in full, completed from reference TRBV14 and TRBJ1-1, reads EAGVTQFPSHSVIEKGQTVTLRCDPISGHDNLYWYRRVMGKEIKFLLHFVKESKQDESGMPNNRFLAERTGGTYSTLKVQPAELEDSGVYFCASSAQRYTEAFFGQGTRLTVV.

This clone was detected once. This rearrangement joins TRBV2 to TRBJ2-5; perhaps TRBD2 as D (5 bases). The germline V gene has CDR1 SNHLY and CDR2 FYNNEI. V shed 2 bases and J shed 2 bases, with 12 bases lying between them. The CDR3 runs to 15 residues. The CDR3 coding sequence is TGTGCCAGCAGTGAAAGCGGCAGATATCAAGAGACCCAGTACTTC. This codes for CASSESGRYQETQYF.

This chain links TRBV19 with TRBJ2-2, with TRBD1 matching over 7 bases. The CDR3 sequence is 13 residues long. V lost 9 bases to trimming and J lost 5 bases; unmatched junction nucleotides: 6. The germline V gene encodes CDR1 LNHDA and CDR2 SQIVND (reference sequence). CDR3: CASRDSQTGELFF. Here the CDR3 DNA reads TGTGCCAGCCGGGACAGTCAAACCGGGGAGCTGTTTTTT.